These T cell receptor beta chains were read from a single sample in a study of OX40 agonist ivuxolimab in advanced cancers. The assay was immunoSEQ multiplex PCR, and TCRdb's table has in-frame clones only and misses some. Of 65,000 to 95,000 clones listed, 85% to 90% were seen once; the top ten hold under 0.6%. The material sequenced was CD4+ or CD8+ T cells sorted from blood, taken in a trial of the OX40 agonist ivuxolimab. These receptor sequences come from an adult with an advanced solid tumor such as melanoma, head and neck, liver or kidney cancer. Each CDR3 is given with its conserved first and last residue. A D gene is named only where the DNA matches it firmly. Only part of the rows carry a size: once, few, many, or a class if the clone is expanded.

V gene: TRBV4-3
J gene: TRBJ1-2
clone size: NA
D gene: NA
CDR3 DNA: TGCGCCAGCAGCTCCCGGACACCCGGAGGCTACACCTTC
CDR3 protein: CASSSRTPGGYTF

V gene: TRBV15
J gene: TRBJ1-1
clone size: NA
D gene: NA
CDR3 DNA: TGTGCCACCAGCCCGCGACCCCGGCGGGGACTGCCTGAAGCTTTCTTT
CDR3 protein: CATSPRPRRGLPEAFF

V gene: TRBV10-1
J gene: TRBJ2-7
clone size: NA
D gene: NA
CDR3 DNA: TGCGCCAGCAGTGATGGACGGTCAAGCTCCTACGAGCAGTACTTC
CDR3 protein: CASSDGRSSSYEQYF

V gene: TRBV7-9
J gene: TRBJ2-5
clone size: NA
D gene: NA
CDR3 DNA: TGTGCCATCCCCAGCGTAGGCCCGCTAGACCAAGAGACCCAGTACTTC
CDR3 protein: CAIPSVGPLDQETQYF

V gene: TRBV13
J gene: TRBJ2-1
clone size: NA
D gene: TRBD1
CDR3 DNA: TGTGCCAGCAGCTTATCGGGACAGGGGGGGACTACCCTCGGGGGTCAACCCTACAATGAGCAGTTCTTC
CDR3 protein: CASSLSGQGGTTLGGQPYNEQFF

V gene: TRBV7-3
J gene: TRBJ2-7
clone size: few
D gene: NA
CDR3 DNA: TGTGCCAGCAGCCCCTTCAACGGACCCTACGAGCAGTACTTC
CDR3 protein: CASSPFNGPYEQYF

V gene: TRBV10-3
J gene: TRBJ2-5
clone size: few
D gene: TRBD1
CDR3 DNA: TGTGCCATCAGAGGGGACAGGGAAAAAGAGACCCAGTACTTC
CDR3 protein: CAIRGDREKETQYF

V gene: TRBV28
J gene: TRBJ1-5
clone size: NA
D gene: NA
CDR3 DNA: TGTGCCAGCGGAGGGGGGGGCGATCAGCCCCAGCATTTT
CDR3 protein: CASGGGGDQPQHF

V gene: TRBV25-1
J gene: TRBJ1-6
clone size: once
D gene: NA
CDR3 DNA: TGTGCCAGTCGACGCGGAGGCGGGCGCTCTTATAATTCACCCCTCCACTTT
CDR3 protein: CASRRGGGRSYNSPLHF

V gene: TRBV2
J gene: TRBJ2-2
clone size: NA
D gene: NA
CDR3 DNA: TGTGCCACCTCAACACGGGACACCGGGGAGCTGTTTTTT
CDR3 protein: CATSTRDTGELFF

V gene: TRBV6-1
J gene: TRBJ1-3
clone size: NA
D gene: NA
CDR3 DNA: TGTGCCAGCAGTGAAAGGGCCCCTCTTGGTTTTCGTGGCTCTGGAAACACCATATATTTT
CDR3 protein: CASSERAPLGFRGSGNTIYF

V gene: TRBV19
J gene: TRBJ1-1
clone size: once
D gene: NA
CDR3 DNA: TGTGCCAGTAGTATCAGGGAGGGGCACACTGAAGCTTTCTTT
CDR3 protein: CASSIREGHTEAFF

V gene: TRBV9
J gene: TRBJ1-6
clone size: NA
D gene: NA
CDR3 DNA: TGTGCCAGCAGCCCCACCGGGGGGGGCCCTTATAATTCACCCCTCCACTTT
CDR3 protein: CASSPTGGGPYNSPLHF

V gene: TRBV7-2
J gene: TRBJ2-3
clone size: NA
D gene: TRBD2
CDR3 DNA: TGTGCCAGCAGCTCCCCATGGGGCGGGGGGCCCGATCCCGCAGATACGCAGTATTTT
CDR3 protein: CASSSPWGGGPDPADTQYF

V gene: TRBV2
J gene: TRBJ2-5
clone size: NA
D gene: NA
CDR3 DNA: TGTGCCAGCAGTGAAGCTCTCGCAGTCCAAGAGACCCAGTACTTC
CDR3 protein: CASSEALAVQETQYF

V gene: TRBV10-2
J gene: TRBJ2-5
clone size: NA
D gene: TRBD1
CDR3 DNA: TGCGCCACGCTACAGGGGAAAGAGACCCAGTACTTC
CDR3 protein: CATLQGKETQYF

V gene: TRBV5-1
J gene: TRBJ2-3
clone size: NA
D gene: NA
CDR3 DNA: TGCGCCAGCAGGACTAGTGGGGCTATCACAGATACGCAGTATTTT
CDR3 protein: CASRTSGAITDTQYF

V gene: TRBV5-6
J gene: TRBJ1-6
clone size: NA
D gene: TRBD1
CDR3 DNA: TGTGCCAGCAGCTTGGGACAGGGTGGTTCACCCCTCCACTTT
CDR3 protein: CASSLGQGGSPLHF

V gene: TRBV18
J gene: TRBJ1-3
clone size: NA
D gene: NA
CDR3 DNA: TGTGCCAGCTCACGCGGACAGTTCTCCTCTGGAAACACCATATATTTT
CDR3 protein: CASSRGQFSSGNTIYF

V gene: TRBV7-2
J gene: TRBJ1-4
clone size: NA
D gene: NA
CDR3 DNA: TGTGCCAGCAGCTCCCGTGGGGGTAATGAAAAACTGTTTTTT
CDR3 protein: CASSSRGGNEKLFF

V gene: TRBV9
J gene: TRBJ2-7
clone size: NA
D gene: TRBD1
CDR3 DNA: TGTGCCAGCAGCGTAGGGCACAGGGGCCCCCACGAGCAGTACTTC
CDR3 protein: CASSVGHRGPHEQYF

V gene: TRBV27
J gene: TRBJ2-7
clone size: NA
D gene: NA
CDR3 DNA: TGTGCCAGTAGACGGGACTCCTACGAGCAGTACTTC
CDR3 protein: CASRRDSYEQYF

V gene: TRBV5-4
J gene: TRBJ1-1
clone size: NA
D gene: NA
CDR3 DNA: TGTGCCAGCAGCGAATGGAACACTGAAGCTTTCTTT
CDR3 protein: CASSEWNTEAFF

V gene: TRBV5-1
J gene: TRBJ1-1
clone size: NA
D gene: NA
CDR3 DNA: TGCGCCAGCAGCTTGGGAGCGGGGAACACTGAAGCTTTCTTT
CDR3 protein: CASSLGAGNTEAFF

V gene: TRBV6-1
J gene: TRBJ2-3
clone size: NA
D gene: NA
CDR3 DNA: TGTGCCAGCACCCTACAGGGTTCGTCCAGGGATACGCAGTATTTT
CDR3 protein: CASTLQGSSRDTQYF

V gene: TRBV11-3
J gene: TRBJ2-1
clone size: once
D gene: NA
CDR3 DNA: TGTGCCAGCAGCGCCCGTGGGGGACCCTACAATGAGCAGTTCTTC
CDR3 protein: CASSARGGPYNEQFF

V gene: TRBV7-3
J gene: TRBJ1-2
clone size: NA
D gene: TRBD1
CDR3 DNA: TGTGCCAGCAGCCCCTCAGGGGGTTCTAACTATGGCTACACCTTC
CDR3 protein: CASSPSGGSNYGYTF

V gene: TRBV7-2
J gene: TRBJ2-7
clone size: NA
D gene: NA
CDR3 DNA: TGTGCCAGCAGCTTTCCCGGTAACTACGAGCAGTACTTC
CDR3 protein: CASSFPGNYEQYF

V gene: TRBV28
J gene: TRBJ2-1
clone size: NA
D gene: NA
CDR3 DNA: TGTGCCAGCACCCCGATCGGGAAGGCGTCTAATGAGCAGTTCTTC
CDR3 protein: CASTPIGKASNEQFF

V gene: TRBV10-3
J gene: TRBJ2-7
clone size: NA
D gene: NA
CDR3 DNA: TGTGCCTCCCGCCCCGAAAGCGACGAGCAGTACTTC
CDR3 protein: CASRPESDEQYF

V gene: TRBV5-4
J gene: TRBJ1-1
clone size: NA
D gene: TRBD1
CDR3 DNA: TGTGCCAGCAGGGGGGGACAGGGGGCGAACACTGAAGCTTTCTTT
CDR3 protein: CASRGGQGANTEAFF

V gene: TRBV29-1
J gene: TRBJ1-2
clone size: few
D gene: NA
CDR3 DNA: TGCAGCGTTCACGAAGGGGGTTACGGCTACACCTTC
CDR3 protein: CSVHEGGYGYTF

V gene: TRBV5-8
J gene: TRBJ1-2
clone size: NA
D gene: NA
CDR3 DNA: TGTGCCAGCAGCTTCAAGAGGTATGGCTACACCTTC
CDR3 protein: CASSFKRYGYTF

V gene: TRBV6-1
J gene: TRBJ1-3
clone size: once
D gene: NA
CDR3 DNA: TGTGCCAGCCGTGGACAGATCTCTGGAAACACCATATATTTT
CDR3 protein: CASRGQISGNTIYF

V gene: TRBV2
J gene: TRBJ2-5
clone size: NA
D gene: NA
CDR3 DNA: TGTGCCAGCATGGGGGACGCACAAGAGACCCAGTACTTC
CDR3 protein: CASMGDAQETQYF

V gene: TRBV5-1
J gene: TRBJ1-4
clone size: NA
D gene: NA
CDR3 DNA: TGCGCCAGCAGCTCAGATACTGCTAATGAAAAACTGTTTTTT
CDR3 protein: CASSSDTANEKLFF

V gene: TRBV7-8
J gene: TRBJ1-5
clone size: NA
D gene: NA
CDR3 DNA: TGTGCCAGCAGCTTATCGGCAGGCTTCAATCAGCCCCAGCATTTT
CDR3 protein: CASSLSAGFNQPQHF

V gene: TRBV6-1
J gene: TRBJ1-5
clone size: NA
D gene: NA
CDR3 DNA: TGTGCCAGCAGTGAACGGGATCAGCCCCAGCATTTT
CDR3 protein: CASSERDQPQHF

V gene: TRBV19
J gene: TRBJ1-5
clone size: once
D gene: NA
CDR3 DNA: TGTGCCAGTAGTCTCAGGCCCGGGACCGGGTCGGGTCAGCCCCAGCATTTT
CDR3 protein: CASSLRPGTGSGQPQHF

V gene: TRBV6-6
J gene: TRBJ1-2
clone size: NA
D gene: NA
CDR3 DNA: TGTGCCAGCAGTTATATCGGGACAAAAGGCTACACCTTC
CDR3 protein: CASSYIGTKGYTF